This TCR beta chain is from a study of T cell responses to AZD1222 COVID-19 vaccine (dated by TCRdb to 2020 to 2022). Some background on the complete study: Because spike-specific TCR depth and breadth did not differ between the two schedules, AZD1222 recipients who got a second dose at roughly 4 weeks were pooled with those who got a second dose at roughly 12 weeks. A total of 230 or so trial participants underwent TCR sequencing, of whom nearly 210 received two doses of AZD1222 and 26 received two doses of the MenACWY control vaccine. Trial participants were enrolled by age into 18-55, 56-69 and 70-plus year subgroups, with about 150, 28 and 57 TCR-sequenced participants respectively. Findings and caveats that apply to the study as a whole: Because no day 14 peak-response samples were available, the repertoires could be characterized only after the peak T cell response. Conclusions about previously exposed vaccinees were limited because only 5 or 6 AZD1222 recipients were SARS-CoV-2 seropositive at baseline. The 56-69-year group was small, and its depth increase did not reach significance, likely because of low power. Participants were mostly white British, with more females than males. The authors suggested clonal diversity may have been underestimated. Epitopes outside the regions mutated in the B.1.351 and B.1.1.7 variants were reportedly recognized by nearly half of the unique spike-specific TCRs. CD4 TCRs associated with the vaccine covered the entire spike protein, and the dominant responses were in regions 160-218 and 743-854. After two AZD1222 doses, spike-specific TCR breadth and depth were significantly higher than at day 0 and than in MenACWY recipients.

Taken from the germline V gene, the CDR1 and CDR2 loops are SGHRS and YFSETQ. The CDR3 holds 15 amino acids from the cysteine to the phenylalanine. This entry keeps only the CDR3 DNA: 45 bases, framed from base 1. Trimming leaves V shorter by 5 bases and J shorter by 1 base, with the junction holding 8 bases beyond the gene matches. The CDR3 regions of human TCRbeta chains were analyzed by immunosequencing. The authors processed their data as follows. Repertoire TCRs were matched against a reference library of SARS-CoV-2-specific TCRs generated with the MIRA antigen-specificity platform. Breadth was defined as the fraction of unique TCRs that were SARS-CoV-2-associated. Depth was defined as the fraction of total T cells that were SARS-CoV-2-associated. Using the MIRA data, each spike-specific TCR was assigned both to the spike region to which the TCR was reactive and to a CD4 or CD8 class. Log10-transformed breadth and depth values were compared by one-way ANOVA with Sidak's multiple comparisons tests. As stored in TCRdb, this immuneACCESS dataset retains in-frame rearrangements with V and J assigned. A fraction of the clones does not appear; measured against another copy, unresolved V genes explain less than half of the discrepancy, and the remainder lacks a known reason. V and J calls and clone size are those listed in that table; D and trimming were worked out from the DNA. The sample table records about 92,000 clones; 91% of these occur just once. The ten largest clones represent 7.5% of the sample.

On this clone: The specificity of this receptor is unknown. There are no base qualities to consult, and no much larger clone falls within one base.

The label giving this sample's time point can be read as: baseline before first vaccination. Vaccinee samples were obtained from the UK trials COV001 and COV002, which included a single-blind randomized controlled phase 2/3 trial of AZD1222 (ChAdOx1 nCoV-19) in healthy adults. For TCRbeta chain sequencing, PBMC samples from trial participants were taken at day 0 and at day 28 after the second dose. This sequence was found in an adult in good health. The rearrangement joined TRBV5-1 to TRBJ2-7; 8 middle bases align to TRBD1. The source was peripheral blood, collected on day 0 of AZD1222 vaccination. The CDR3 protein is CASSPDRGLSYEQYF. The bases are TGCGCCAGCAGTCCTGACAGGGGTCTATCCTACGAGCAGTACTTC.